Listed below are T cell receptor beta chains from one sample, sequenced in a study of T cell repertoires in cytomegalovirus infection. Their recognized antigens are unknown. TCRdb analysed the reads with MiXCR anew, one entry per CDR3 protein. The sample lists about 110,000 distinct CDR3 sequences, about 33% occurring once. The source material was CD8+ T cells from cultured PBMCs, sampled from culture after CMV antigen stimulation. The receptor set was obtained from a human donor in good health (CMV status not recorded). Some clones in this sample may be carry-over from other donors' samples. Each CDR3 is given with its conserved first and last residue. Fields, in order: clone size, J gene, D gene, V gene, CDR3 DNA, CDR3 protein. The D gene is left open where the match is weak. For some rows the clone size is stated as once, few or many, or as a class when expanded; others skip it.

>-|TRBJ2-1|TRBD1|TRBV11-2
TGTGCCAGCAGCTTAGACCAAGACAGGGCCTACAATGAGCAGTTCTTC
CASSLDQDRAYNEQFF
>few|TRBJ1-2|-|TRBV27
TGTGCCAGCAGTCCCTCGAGAGGGGATGGCTACACCTTC
CASSPSRGDGYTF
>few|TRBJ1-1|TRBD1|TRBV7-9
TGTGCCAGCAGCCGCCGGACAGGGTGGAGGATGAACACTGAAGCTTTCTTT
CASSRRTGWRMNTEAFF
>few|TRBJ2-2|TRBD1|TRBV7-2
TGTGCCAGCAGTTTACCGTCAGGGGGCACCGGGGAGCTGTTTTTT
CASSLPSGGTGELFF
>many|TRBJ2-7|-|TRBV7-2
TGTGCCAGCCAAGAAAACTCCCAGGGCTACTACGAGCAGTACTTC
CASQENSQGYYEQYF
>-|TRBJ2-1|TRBD1|TRBV7-9
TGTGCCAGCAGCCCACTCCCCGGGACAGGTAACAATGAGCAGTTCTTC
CASSPLPGTGNNEQFF
>-|TRBJ2-2|-|TRBV19
TGTGCCAGTAGCCCTCCCACATACACCGGGGAGCTGTTTTTT
CASSPPTYTGELFF
>-|TRBJ2-1|-|TRBV12-5
TGTGCTAGTGGTTTTGCCCCTTTTGGGCAGTTCTTC
CASGFAPFGQFF
>many|TRBJ2-3|-|TRBV2
TGTGCCAGCAGTGGAGTGAGACAGAGCACAGATACGCAGTATTTT
CASSGVRQSTDTQYF
>-|TRBJ2-2|-|TRBV19
TGTGCCAGTAGTATAGACCCGGACAGAACCGGGGAGCTGTTTTTT
CASSIDPDRTGELFF
>few|TRBJ2-6|-|TRBV11-2
TGTGCCAGCAGCTTACCCGGGGGCGCTCCCTCTGGGGCCAACGTCCTGACTTTC
CASSLPGGAPSGANVLTF
>-|TRBJ2-7|-|TRBV25-1
TGTGCCAGCAGTGAATCTTGGGCGGTGAACGAGCAGTACTTC
CASSESWAVNEQYF
>-|TRBJ1-5|TRBD1|TRBV27
TGTGCCAGCAGGCGACAGGGGGAGATTCAGCCCCAGCATTTT
CASRRQGEIQPQHF
>few|TRBJ2-2|TRBD2|TRBV4-3
TGCGCCAGCAGCCAACTCCTAGCGGGGGGGACGAACACCGGGGAGCTGTTTTTT
CASSQLLAGGTNTGELFF
>-|TRBJ2-3|-|TRBV6-2/TRBV6-3
TGTGCCAGCAGTTACGGGGACCTAAACACAGATACGCAGTATTTT
CASSYGDLNTDTQYF
>few|TRBJ1-5|TRBD1|TRBV19
TGTGCCAGTAGGCAGGGGGCACTGAAGCCCCAGCATTTT
CASRQGALKPQHF
>-|TRBJ2-1|TRBD1|TRBV4-1
TGTGCCAGCAGCCAGGAAGGACAGGGAACGGCCTTCTACAATGAGCAGTTCTTC
CASSQEGQGTAFYNEQFF
>few|TRBJ2-5|TRBD2|TRBV4-1
TGCGCCAGCAGCCAATTCCTAGCGGGGGGCCAGATCGAAGAGACCCAGTACTTC
CASSQFLAGGQIEETQYF
>few|TRBJ1-6|-|TRBV6-1
TGTGCCAGCAGCACCCCCCCGGGGTCAAGCTCCTATAATTCACCCCTCCACTTT
CASSTPPGSSSYNSPLHF
>many|TRBJ2-5|-|TRBV7-2
TGTGCCAGCAGCTTAAATTGGGGCTTAGAAGAGACCCAGTACTTC
CASSLNWGLEETQYF
>few|TRBJ2-7|-|TRBV29-1
TGCAGCGTTGAAGATCCTCTGACAGGTACCCAGGGCGAGCAGTACTTC
CSVEDPLTGTQGEQYF
>-|TRBJ1-2|TRBD1|TRBV6-1
TGTGCCAGCAGTCCCCTTCCGGGACAGGGGGCACAAGGCTACACCTTC
CASSPLPGQGAQGYTF
>once|TRBJ2-4|-|TRBV18
TGTGCCAGCTCACCAGCCGCTCTAGCCAAAAACATTCAGTACTTC
CASSPAALAKNIQYF
>-|TRBJ2-7|-|TRBV24-1
TGTGCCACCAGTAGTCAGGGAAATCGGGAGCAGTACTTC
CATSSQGNREQYF
>few|TRBJ1-2|-|TRBV4-3
TGCGCCAGCAGCCAAGATGAGGATACGGGGGCCTACTATGGCTACACCTTC
CASSQDEDTGAYYGYTF
>-|TRBJ1-6|-|TRBV28
TGTGCCAGCAGAGTACTGACGGGTTCACCCCTCCACTTT
CASRVLTGSPLHF
>few|TRBJ2-1|-|TRBV7-6
TGTGCCAGCAGCTTTCGTGGACAAGGCCCTTACAATGAGCAGTTCTTC
CASSFRGQGPYNEQFF
>-|TRBJ2-7|-|TRBV18
TGTGCCAGCTCACCCTGGACCAGCCCCTACGAGCAGTACTTC
CASSPWTSPYEQYF
>few|TRBJ2-1|TRBD2|TRBV10-3
TGTGCCATCAGTCCACGTGACGGGGAGGGCAATGAGCAGTTCTTC
CAISPRDGEGNEQFF
>many|TRBJ2-7|TRBD1|TRBV4-1
TGCGCCAGCAGCCAAGAAGGTTGGACAGGGGGGACCTACGAGCAGTACTTC
CASSQEGWTGGTYEQYF
>-|TRBJ2-7|-|TRBV7-4
TGTGCCAGCAGCCCCTTTTGGGGCCCCGAGCAGTACTTC
CASSPFWGPEQYF
>-|TRBJ1-2|-|TRBV4-3
TGCGCCAGCAGCCAAGAGTTCCTTGGGCCCGCGGACTATGGCTACACCTTC
CASSQEFLGPADYGYTF
>many|TRBJ1-2|-|TRBV10-3
TGTGCCATCAGTGAGTCGGGACCACACTATGGCTACACCTTC
CAISESGPHYGYTF
>few|TRBJ2-1|-|TRBV24-1
TGTGCCACCAGTGATTTTGGGGGTAGTGAGCAGTTCTTC
CATSDFGGSEQFF
>few|TRBJ2-7|TRBD2|TRBV7-2
TGTGCCAGCAGCGGAGGAGCGGGGGGTTACGAGCAGTACTTC
CASSGGAGGYEQYF
>-|TRBJ1-5|-|TRBV27
TGTGCCAGCAGAGCTCAGGGCCACAGCAATCAGCCCCAGCATTTT
CASRAQGHSNQPQHF
>-|TRBJ1-3|-|TRBV7-9
TGTGCCAGCAGCCAGACACTCCGGGGAAACACCATATATTTT
CASSQTLRGNTIYF
>few|TRBJ1-4|-|TRBV5-4
TGTGCCAGCAGCTTGGAAGTGGGGTCGGAGGGTGAAAAACTGTTTTTT
CASSLEVGSEGEKLFF
>-|TRBJ2-1|-|TRBV29-1
TGCAGCTCACTCACGAGCTCCTACAATGAGCAGTTCTTC
CSSLTSSYNEQFF
>-|TRBJ2-2|TRBD1|TRBV7-8
TGTGCCAGCAGGGGACAGAGCTCGAACACCGGGGAGCTGTTTTTT
CASRGQSSNTGELFF
>-|TRBJ1-2|-|TRBV4-1
TGCGCCAGCAGCCAAGAATTTTCAGAATTTGCCTCATATGGCTACACCTTC
CASSQEFSEFASYGYTF
>few|TRBJ2-1|-|TRBV4-1
TGCGCCAGCAGCCTTATCACCGGAAGGGCCGAGCAGTTCTTC
CASSLITGRAEQFF
>few|TRBJ1-6|-|TRBV4-1
TGCGCCAGCAGCCAAGATTCCGGACAGCCCTATAATTCACCCCTCCACTTT
CASSQDSGQPYNSPLHF
>-|TRBJ1-6|-|TRBV2
TGTGCCAGCAGTGACAACTATAATTCACCCCTCCACTTT
CASSDNYNSPLHF
>many|TRBJ1-1|-|TRBV7-8
TGTGCCAGCAGCTCCCGTTGGCAATCGAACACTGAAGCTTTCTTT
CASSSRWQSNTEAFF
>-|TRBJ1-2|-|TRBV28
TGTGCCAGCAGTTCGCACGGCGAAGAGGGCTACACCTTC
CASSSHGEEGYTF
>-|TRBJ2-1|-|TRBV5-8
TGTGCCAGCAGCTTACCCTACAATGAGCAGTTCTTC
CASSLPYNEQFF
>-|TRBJ2-3|-|TRBV4-1
TGCGCCAGCAGCCGACCCCAGGGATACACAGATACGCAGTATTTT
CASSRPQGYTDTQYF
>-|TRBJ1-5|-|TRBV6-2/TRBV6-3
TGTGCCAGCGCCATTAGCAATCAGCCCCAGCATTTT
CASAISNQPQHF
>few|TRBJ2-2|-|TRBV28
TGTGCCAGCAGTCCCTGGGTCACCGGGGAGCTGTTTTTT
CASSPWVTGELFF
>-|TRBJ1-1|-|TRBV9
TGTGCCAGCAGGGGCCGGTGGAACACTGAAGCTTTCTTT
CASRGRWNTEAFF
>-|TRBJ2-7|TRBD2|TRBV3-1
TGTGCCAGCAGCCAAGATGAGGCTAGCGGGTACGAGCAGTACTTC
CASSQDEASGYEQYF
>many|TRBJ1-1|TRBD1|TRBV6-5
TGTGCCAGCAGTTACCTAGGACAGGGGGCGAACACTGAAGCTTTCTTT
CASSYLGQGANTEAFF
>-|TRBJ2-7|TRBD2|TRBV7-6
TGTGCCAGCAGCTTCCCCGTGACCGGCTGGGGACTAGCCTACGAGCAGTACTTC
CASSFPVTGWGLAYEQYF
>medium-sized|TRBJ2-3|-|TRBV4-1
TGCGCCAGCAGCCAAGTCCTCACAGATACGCAGTATTTT
CASSQVLTDTQYF
>few|TRBJ1-4|-|TRBV6-1
TGTGCCAGCAGTGAATTTCGGGGGATCGGAAAACTGTTTTTT
CASSEFRGIGKLFF